The text below deals with one TCR beta chain. The data derive from a study of patients and donors after allogeneic stem cell transplantation. Using its own MiXCR run on the RT-PCR reads, TCRdb lists one record per CDR3 protein. Of about 960,000 distinct CDR3 sequences in the sample, about a sixth were seen once. Germline assignment: CDR1 SQVTM and CDR2 ANQGSEA. CDR3 length: 16 residues. Trimming removed 6 bases from V and 4 bases from J, with 21 bases in between. V usage is TRBV29-1 and J usage is TRBJ2-2; TRBD1 might be the D (6 bases). Sequenced: blood, either unsorted or a sorted T cell fraction (not recorded which). This clonotype was obtained from a human donor who was either an allogeneic HSCT recipient or a stem cell or donor lymphocyte infusion donor (not recorded which). It is not recorded whose cells these are; they may come from a transplant donor. CDR3 amino acids: CSVETGTRLFTGELFF. The CDR3 bases are TGCAGCGTGGAAACCGGGACAAGGCTTTTCACCGGGGAGCTGTTTTTT.